What follows are 29 T cell receptor beta chains derived from one specimen sequenced in a study of response to subunit inactivated influenza vaccine. TCRdb reanalysed the RT-PCR reads using MiXCR and keeps one entry per CDR3 protein. The data show 500,000 to 550,000 distinct CDR3 sequences, approximately 7.8% seen once. Sequencing used PBMCs from blood, obtained 23 months after vaccination. These receptors were collected from a man between 45 and 75 years old who received an inactivated influenza vaccine.

This clonotype was seen ten or more times. The chain links TRBV6-1 to TRBJ2-1; TRBD1 aligns across 7 bases. The CDR3 is 15 residues long. V dropped 7 bases and J dropped 8; count of bases not matched to a gene: 14. The germline V gene has CDR1 MNHNS and CDR2 SASEGT. The CDR3 reads CASKKQGQALDEQFF. CDR3 coding DNA: TGTGCCAGCAAAAAACAAGGACAGGCGCTGGATGAGCAGTTCTTC.

This clonotype was seen a handful of times. This sequence joins TRBV7-2 and TRBJ1-2; D may be TRBD1 (6 bases). The CDR3 runs 15 residues. From germline, CDR1 is SGHTA and CDR2 FQGNSA. Trimming took 5 bases from V and 5 from J, leaving 18 bases between them. Here the CDR3 reads CASSPSGGGQYGYTF. Here the CDR3 DNA reads TGTGCCAGCAGCCCCTCGGGGGGGGGGCAATATGGCTACACCTTC.

The chain recombines TRBV2 with TRBJ1-6; tentatively, D is TRBD1 (5 bases). The length of the CDR3 is 15 residues. V was clipped by 6 bases and J by 6 bases, with 15 bases between them. Germline V gene sequence: CDR1 SNHLY, CDR2 FYNNEI. The CDR3 bases are TGTGCCAGCAGCGACCCGGGACGCCCTAATTCACCCCTCCACTTT. Translated, it gives CASSDPGRPNSPLHF.

This clonotype was observed a handful of times. This rearrangement joins TRBV10-2 to TRBJ2-1, with 10 bases identical to TRBD2. Germline assignment: CDR1 WSHSY and CDR2 SAAADI. J gave up 8 bases and V 6 bases, and 13 bases lay outside the gene matches. This CDR3 spans 16 amino acids. In DNA, the CDR3 is TGCGCCAGCAGATTCGGGGCTAGCGGGGGCCCCTATGAGCAGTTCTTC. This codes for CASRFGASGGPYEQFF.

The chain couples TRBV5-1 to TRBJ2-7; D tentatively fits TRBD1 or TRBD2 (5 bases each). This CDR3 comprises 15 residues. Trimming cost V 1 base and J 6 bases, with 17 bases left between them. Per the germline V gene, CDR1 is SGHRS and CDR2 is YFSETQ. The CDR3 spells CASSLRDALRGEQYF. CDR3 bases: TGCGCCAGCAGCTTGCGGGACGCTCTACGGGGCGAGCAGTACTTC.

This clonotype was seen more than once but under ten times. The chain links TRBV10-1 to TRBJ2-5; 8 positions agree with TRBD1. Germline CDR1 and CDR2: WNHNN and SYGVQD (reference sequence). V dropped 2 bases and J dropped 5; count of bases not matched to a gene: 7. CDR3 length: 15 residues. The CDR3 loop is CASSEGQGFLETQYF. In DNA form, the CDR3 reads TGCGCCAGCAGTGAGGGACAGGGATTTTTGGAGACCCAGTACTTC.

The J gene is TRBJ1-6, the V gene TRBV20-1; D might be TRBD1 (5 bases). The CDR3 loop spans 14 amino acids. The germline CDR1 and CDR2 sequences are DFQATT and SNEGSKA (reference sequence). V dropped 5 bases and J dropped 6 bases, with 14 bases sitting between them. CDR3 residues: CSASAGTFNSPLHF. The CDR3 bases are TGCAGTGCTTCGGCCGGGACGTTTAATTCACCCCTCCACTTT.

This clonotype was detected ten times or more. This chain links TRBV7-9 with TRBJ2-7, with a weak D call TRBD2 (6 bases). The CDR3 extends over 16 amino acids. Germline values: CDR1 SEHNR, CDR2 FQNEAQ (reference sequence). The V gene lost 3 bases and the J gene lost 1 base, with 16 bases spanning the gap. The CDR3 loop reads CASSFVRGSNSYEQYF. DNA of the CDR3: TGTGCCAGCAGCTTCGTGCGGGGAAGTAATTCCTACGAGCAGTACTTC.

The chain joins TRBV7-9 to TRBJ1-5; the D gene is possibly TRBD1 (5 bases). CDR1 is SEHNR, CDR2 FQNEAQ, per germline (reference sequence). The CDR3 consists of 14 residues. Trimming cost V 7 bases and J 5 bases, with 15 bases left between them. The CDR3 here is CASTAGHADQPQHF. The CDR3 DNA follows: TGTGCCAGCACCGCAGGACACGCAGATCAGCCCCAGCATTTT.

In this sample, this clonotype turned up many times. The chain carries TRBV2 and TRBJ2-1; possible D gene TRBD2, 6 bases. This CDR3 comprises 12 residues. The V end was cut by 7 bases, the J end by 8 bases, with 12 bases between. Germline loops: CDR1 SNHLY, CDR2 FYNNEI. CDR3 nucleotide sequence: TGTGCCAGCAAACTTAGCGGCGATGAGCAGTTCTTC. Residues: CASKLSGDEQFF.

This chain connects TRBV10-3 to TRBJ2-3; a weak D match, TRBD2 (5 bases). The CDR3 runs to 16 residues. Germline CDR1 and CDR2: ENHRY and SYGVKD. The V gene lost 0 bases and the J gene lost 1 base, with 11 bases spanning the gap. CDR3 DNA: TGTGCCATCAGTGAGTCGGAGCGGATACGCACAGATACGCAGTATTTT. Its translation: CAISESERIRTDTQYF.

This chain links TRBV25-1 with TRBJ2-7; no clear D. Germline V CDR1 and CDR2: MGHDK, SYGVNS. Between the trimmed V and J ends, which lost 3 bases and 3 bases, there was a span of 15 bases. The CDR3 runs to 15 residues. The CDR3 region has the DNA TGTGCCAGCAGTGATTTTAGAAGCCCTCTCTACGAGCAGTACTTC. It encodes CASSDFRSPLYEQYF.

V and J are TRBV20-1 and TRBJ2-2, with a possible D match to TRBD1 (6 bases). The germline V gene has CDR1 DFQATT and CDR2 SNEGSKA (reference sequence). The CDR3 is 15 residues long. Deletions cut 6 bases from V and 0 bases from J, with 14 bases between. CDR3 nucleotides: TGCAGTGCCGTAGCCGGGACATCGAACACCGGGGAGCTGTTTTTT. Its protein is CSAVAGTSNTGELFF.

The chain is built from TRBV5-1 and TRBJ2-3, with a tentative D call TRBD2 (7 bases). The CDR3 has 15 amino acids. The V end lost 5 bases, the J end lost 2 bases, and 15 bases lay between the germline ends. Germline V gives CDR1 SGHRS, CDR2 YFSETQ. For the CDR3, the DNA is TGCGCCAGCAGATCGACGGGGGGCCTCACAGATACGCAGTATTTT. Its translation is CASRSTGGLTDTQYF.

This clonotype has ten or more counts. This sequence joins TRBV7-9 and TRBJ2-2; D is possibly TRBD1 (7 bases). The V and J ends lost 6 bases and 4 bases respectively, with 15 bases between them. The CDR3 covers 15 residues. Germline CDR1 SEHNR, CDR2 FQNEAQ (reference sequence). In nucleotides, the CDR3 is TGTGCCAGCAGTCCGGGGGACAGTATCACCGGGGAGCTGTTTTTT. Translated: CASSPGDSITGELFF. The entire variable domain, with the rest obtained from reference TRBV7-9 and TRBJ2-2, is as follows: DTGVSQNPRHKITKRGQNVTFRCDPISEHNRLYWYRQTLGQGPEFLTYFQNEAQLEKSRLLSDRFSAERPKGSFSTLEIQRTEQGDSAMYLCASSPGDSITGELFFGEGSRLTVL.

The chain links TRBV20-1 to TRBJ2-2, with D perhaps assigned TRBD1 or TRBD2 (6 bases each). Between the trimmed V and J ends, which lost 2 bases and 4 bases, there was a span of 11 bases. The CDR3 has 14 residues. In germline, CDR1 is DFQATT, CDR2 SNEGSKA (reference sequence). The CDR3 sequence: CSARPGEVTGELFF. The CDR3 coding sequence is TGCAGTGCTAGACCAGGGGAGGTCACCGGGGAGCTGTTTTTT.

Many counts were recorded for this clonotype. This chain joins TRBV19 and TRBJ2-1; TRBD2 matches at 7 bases. This CDR3 is built from 14 residues. Germline V gives CDR1 LNHDA, CDR2 SQIVND (reference sequence). With V trimmed by 3 bases and J by 6 bases, 5 bases remained unmatched. The CDR3 DNA sequence: TGTGCCAGTAGTATTGGCGGGAGTACCAATGAGCAGTTCTTC. It translates to CASSIGGSTNEQFF.

This chain uses TRBV10-3 with TRBJ2-7; possibly TRBD2 for D (6 bases). Germline V lookup: CDR1 ENHRY, CDR2 SYGVKD. The CDR3 is 13 amino acids. Trimming removed 4 bases from V and 5 bases from J, with 12 bases in between. DNA of the CDR3: TGTGCCATCAGTGGGGGGGTGGAGCACGAGCAGTACTTC. Amino acid sequence: CAISGGVEHEQYF.

This clonotype was detected many times. The rearrangement uses TRBV10-3 and TRBJ1-4; no firm D call. Germline V lookup: CDR1 ENHRY, CDR2 SYGVKD. CDR3 length: 13 residues. V was trimmed by 6 bases and J by 0 bases, leaving 5 bases between them. The CDR3 loop reads CAISEATNEKLFF. CDR3 sequence (DNA): TGTGCCATCAGCGAAGCAACTAATGAAAAACTGTTTTTT.

V and J are TRBV7-9 and TRBJ2-1, with TRBD2 matching over 8 bases. This CDR3 comprises 15 residues. V gave up 1 base and J gave up 10 bases; unmatched junction bases: 9. The germline CDR1 and CDR2 sequences are SEHNR and FQNEAQ (reference sequence). The CDR3 region is CASSLGGGPISEQFF. The DNA for the CDR3 is TGTGCCAGCAGCTTAGGCGGGGGGCCTATCTCCGAGCAGTTCTTC.

The genes are TRBV28 and TRBJ2-7; 7 positions agree with TRBD2. J was trimmed by 4 bases and V by 7 bases; bases with no gene match: 16. CDR1 is MDHEN and CDR2 is SYDVKM in the germline V gene. This CDR3 is built from 16 residues. CDR3 amino acids: CASIPLWGEGRYEQYF. CDR3 DNA: TGTGCCAGCATCCCTCTATGGGGGGAGGGTAGGTACGAGCAGTACTTC.

The rearrangement links TRBV24-1 to TRBJ2-1; D ambiguous. Per germline, CDR1 KGHDR and CDR2 SFDVKD. This CDR3 region has 16 residues. V shed 0 bases and J shed 0 bases, with 8 bases lying between them. CDR3 DNA: TGTGCCACCAGTGATTTGTATTCGAGCTCCTACAATGAGCAGTTCTTC. This codes for CATSDLYSSSYNEQFF.

This clonotype appeared many times. The CDR3 loop is CASSLTRDRVSGYTF. In nucleotides, the CDR3 is TGTGCCAGCAGTTTGACCCGGGACAGGGTATCGGGCTACACCTTC. This sequence joins TRBV12-3 or TRBV12-4 and TRBJ1-2, with 9 bases fitting TRBD1. Trimming took 3 bases from V and 8 from J; bases not matched to a gene: 10. CDR3 length: 15 amino acids.

This clonotype was observed a few times. V usage is TRBV27 and J usage is TRBJ1-2; the D is unclear. The V gene lost 2 bases and the J gene lost 0 bases, with 7 bases spanning the gap. Germline V gives CDR1 MNHEY, CDR2 SMNVEV (reference sequence). The CDR3 consists of 14 residues. Here the CDR3 DNA reads TGTGCCAGCAGTTTACGGCCGGCTAACTATGGCTACACCTTC. This sequence encodes CASSLRPANYGYTF.

CDR3 in amino acids: CASSLSDRGNSPLHF. The CDR3 DNA reads as TGTGCCAGCAGCTTAAGTGACAGGGGAAATTCACCCCTCCACTTT. V usage is TRBV7-6 and J usage is TRBJ1-6, with 8 bases fitting TRBD1. CDR1 and CDR2 (germline): SGHVS, FNYEAQ. The CDR3 consists of 15 residues. Unmatched junction bases numbered 4, after V lost 2 bases and J lost 7 bases.

The chain couples TRBV20-1 to TRBJ2-2; 10 nucleotides match TRBD2. The CDR3 sequence is 16 residues long. CDR1 and CDR2 from the germline V gene are DFQATT and SNEGSKA (reference sequence). Trimming at V came to 4 bases and at J to 4 bases, leaving 9 bases not matched to a gene. The CDR3 DNA sequence: TGCAGTGCTAAAGACGCTAGCGGGAGAATCACCGGGGAGCTGTTTTTT. Residues: CSAKDASGRITGELFF.

V and J are TRBV14 and TRBJ2-7; the match to TRBD1 covers 7 bases. The CDR3 totals 15 residues. Germline V gene lookup returns CDR1 SGHDN and CDR2 FVKESK. V gave up 2 bases and J gave up 2 bases; unmatched junction bases: 6. Here the CDR3 reads CASSQRDSFTYEQYF. For the CDR3, the DNA is TGTGCCAGCAGCCAACGGGACAGTTTCACCTACGAGCAGTACTTC.

This clonotype has more than one count but fewer than ten. V and J are TRBV27 and TRBJ2-1; 10 bases map to TRBD2. Germline V gene lookup returns CDR1 MNHEY and CDR2 SMNVEV (reference sequence). With V trimmed by 5 bases and J by 4 bases, 8 bases remained unmatched. There are 16 residues in the CDR3. CDR3 sequence: CASSHRGSGGYNEQFF. Written as DNA, the CDR3 is TGTGCCAGCAGTCACAGGGGTAGCGGGGGGTACAATGAGCAGTTCTTC.

Many counts were recorded for this clonotype. This chain joins TRBV5-1 and TRBJ1-2, with D uncertain. The CDR3 runs 15 residues. Germline CDR1 and CDR2: SGHRS and YFSETQ. V lost 4 bases and J lost 0, with 13 bases in between. This CDR3 is CASSPSTGANYGYTF. DNA of the CDR3: TGCGCCAGCAGCCCGAGTACTGGGGCTAACTATGGCTACACCTTC.